The TCR beta chain under discussion was sequenced for a study of cytomegalovirus exposure and HLA in healthy donors listed by TCRdb under 2017. Study-wide context: An earlier analysis of some 620 of the donors reported 276 Gb of sequence data and 100 million to 120 million unique TCR beta sequences obtained from roughly 170 million T cells. An early release covering roughly 600 HLA-typed donors comprised about 300 gigabases of sequencing data and tens of millions of unique TCR sequences. Among the roughly 400 genotyped donors, around 81% belonged to the genetic ancestry cluster associated with self-reported Caucasian donors. The study aimed to test whether cataloging public T cell receptors could reveal signatures of past pathogen exposure. The study used immunosequencing to profile the T cell repertoires of around 600 subjects and linked those repertoires to cytomegalovirus serostatus. Along with the approximately 700-subject first cohort, a separate validation cohort of roughly 110 different subjects was used. The study combined high-throughput TCR immunosequencing, statistical association of individual TCRs with disease status, and machine learning to predict cytomegalovirus infection status. To study patterns of TCR occurrence, a later analysis re-analyzed previously published TCR beta repertoires from around 700 donors and added high-resolution HLA genotyping. Rather than using new phenotypic data, the later analysis identified candidate immune exposures from TCR beta sequences and from how often those sequences occurred across donors. An earlier analysis of 450 to 750 of the donors used high-throughput TCR beta sequencing to judge whether each TCR beta V gene segment behaved as functional or pseudogenic. Alongside the repertoire data, information on donor age, sex, ethnicity and CMV serostatus was compiled. A later genetic analysis used genome-wide SNP genotypes for about 60% of the 666 donors, treating that subset as a discovery cohort. Every repertoire in the discovery cohort had been generated on one and the same sequencing platform. HLA typing covered class I and class II loci at four-digit resolution. Typing coverage differed by locus: A, B, C, DRB1 and DQB1 were typed in roughly 629-630 donors, DQA1 in roughly 500, DPA1 in approximately 610, and DPB1 in approximately 450. Because of strong linkage in the cohort, roughly five DR-DQ haplotypes were treated as single units for association and clustering. On average, around 200,000 unique TCR beta nucleotide sequences were sequenced per donor among some 420 genotyped donors of the cohort, with roughly a sixth of those sequences being non-productive. Study-wide conclusions, independent of this receptor: The earlier analysis of almost 600 of the donors excluded some 15 rarely observed V segments, including chromosome 9 orphons, because counts were too low. In a later genetic analysis, a missense DCLRE1C variant was associated with V-gene and J-gene trimming of TCR beta chains, and the association was replicated in an independent cohort. Some IMGT-functional V segments, including TRBV6-2 and TRBV6-3, could not be told apart with the 87-base-pair reads, so those segments were excluded. Because some donors lacked HLA typing at each locus, the association tests relied only on the typed subset. Immune exposure information for the cohort was limited to CMV serostatus. A further reported finding was that TCR beta sequences accurately predicted the HLA-A and HLA-B alleles for most subjects in the first cohort. In a later analysis, the rate of TCR association differed among HLA loci, with DRB1 alleles having the most associated TCRs and HLA-C alleles having the fewest. In vitro tests confirmed that a few of the cytomegalovirus-associated TCR beta chains recognize cytomegalovirus antigens. At a false discovery rate of 0.05, a later analysis linked under 20,000 TCR beta sequences to specific HLA alleles. A later analysis found that HLA-associated TCR beta chains were more clonally expanded and had lower generation probabilities than equally common non-associated chains. Only TCR beta chains were sequenced in this cohort, and the absence of alpha or paired-chain data limited detectable features. The presence/absence analyses assumed that sequencing depth was roughly uniform across donors, and that assumption may not be true. In an earlier analysis of some 550 of the donors, most TCR beta V segments were observed in productive rearrangements about 87% or about 30% of the time, broadly matching IMGT annotations. When HLA alleles, especially DR and DQ, strongly co-occurred, attributing TCR associations to individual alleles was difficult. According to a later analysis, parvovirus B19, influenza, CMV and Epstein-Barr virus appeared linked to several top co-occurrence clusters. Most CMV-associated TCR beta chains appeared to be HLA-restricted in a later analysis, and the HLA associations seemed to be driven largely by CMV exposure. Cytomegalovirus status was reported to be diagnosed by the classifier with high specificity and sensitivity in both the original and validation cohorts. Linkage disequilibrium might explain the correlated functional status among segregating V segments, but an unknown experimental factor could not be excluded. According to a later genetic analysis, donors in an Asian-associated ancestry cluster had fewer N-insertions in productive TCRs than the approximately 630-donor mean. A cluster of highly shared sequence variants was judged likely to be a technical artifact of the sequencing pipeline. A total of 150 to 200 TCR beta chains were listed by the study as associated with cytomegalovirus. Most TCR sequences were seen in very few donors, while some public TCRs were found in many individuals. The authors suggested that the approach could potentially be extended to other disease states and immunological phenotypes.

Comments on this clone: Its antigen specificity is not known.

From a lookup of the germline V gene, CDR1 and CDR2 are SQVTM and ANQGSEA. Trimming at the junction amounts to 6 bases on V and 5 bases on J, and the germline ends lie 16 bases apart. The CDR3 measures 13 amino acids from cysteine to phenylalanine. Only the CDR3 portion is preserved as DNA: 39 bases, with reading frame beginning at the first base. In total, 500 to 700 healthy bone marrow donors made up the cohort. Cohort members were all nominally healthy when sampled, although unrecorded immune exposures were likely present. The donor was CMV seropositive and belonged to the group of about 290 seropositive cohort members. A peripheral blood sample was provided by each donor, and peripheral blood mononuclear cells were used for TCR beta sequencing. The Qiagen DNeasy Blood Extraction Kit was used to extract genomic DNA from the blood cell samples. The library came from the immunoSEQ multiplex PCR assay. A mixture of 60 forward primers for TCR Vbeta segments and 13 reverse primers for TCR Jbeta segments was used in the multiplex PCR. A multiplex PCR assay on genomic DNA amplified the CDR3 region of rearranged TCR beta genes. Amplified TCR beta libraries were sequenced as 87-base-pair reads on the Illumina HiSeq System. The source study handled its data this way. A later analysis counted some 80 million unique TCR beta chains across the approximately 700 repertoires, and 10 million to 11 million of these chains were shared by at least two donors. Raw reads were error-corrected and collapsed into unique sequences with a nearest-neighbor algorithm that merged closely related sequences to remove PCR and sequencing errors. To assign V, D and J gene segments, CDR3 sequences were aligned to IMGT reference sequences. For a sequence to be retained, a match of at least six nucleotides was required to both a V gene segment and a J gene segment. Rearrangements were called productive when the CDR3 lacked stop codons and stayed in frame with V and J; all others were non-productive. CDR3 was defined by IMGT convention, running from the second conserved V-encoded cysteine to the conserved J-encoded phenylalanine. The earlier analysis of some 540 of the donors excluded any sequence lacking an unambiguous match to a single V gene segment. An earlier analysis of about 590 of the donors classified V segments as functional when productive rearrangements were above 56.7% and as segregating when the standard deviation between donors was above 5%. A statistical classification framework was developed to diagnose cytomegalovirus status using the catalog of TCR beta chain sequences. In a later analysis, V and J genes were assigned by comparing TCR nucleotide sequences against IMGT/GENE-DB human TR gene sequences. A later analysis assigned CDR3 sequences and most-parsimonious VDJ recombination scenarios with the TCRdist pipeline. In a later analysis, each TCR beta chain was defined by its CDR3 amino acid sequence together with its V-gene family, and reads without a unique V-gene family were excluded. A later analysis removed nearly 600 highly shared, low-generation-probability nucleotide sequences to deal with suspected cross-contamination and a sequencing artifact. In a later analysis, a clonal expansion index was calculated for each public chain from normalized within-repertoire ranks of inferred template counts. Generation probabilities in a later analysis came from a VDJ recombination model fitted to out-of-frame rearrangements, and those results were checked against IGoR. In a later analysis, TCR-TCR, TCR-HLA and TCR-CMV co-occurrence was scored with hypergeometric tests, and a repertoire-size bias correction was applied to TCR pairs. False discovery rates were estimated in a later analysis by permuting HLA or CMV assignments 20 times. In a later analysis, co-occurring TCRs were grouped with DBSCAN, and TCRdist sequence similarity was added when clustering was performed within HLA-allele-positive subsets. For co-occurrence clustering, repertoires with fewer than 30,000 or more than 120,000 public chains were excluded, along with five or six repertoires with anomalous nucleotide sharing. In TCRdb, the immuneACCESS table is reduced to in-frame sequences with V and J assigned. These tables do not hold every clone; where another copy was compared, an unresolved V gene accounts for under half, and the others remain unexplained. V and J calls and clone size come straight from that table; D and trimming were deduced from the DNA. The table for this sample records 40,000 or so clones. Of the sample, approximately 2.9% falls within the top ten clones.

The sample taken for sequencing was PBMCs. The chain links TRBV29-1 with TRBJ1-1; tentative D gene TRBD1, with 6 bases matching. The sequence derives from a woman in her 30s in good health and CMV-seropositive. The nucleotide sequence is TGCAGCGTGTTAAGGGCAAGGGGGACTGAAGCTTTCTTT. Its coded protein is CSVLRARGTEAFF.